The 9 T cell receptor beta chains below were found in one sample sequenced in a study of blood T cell repertoires in COVID-19. The table came from immunoSEQ multiplex PCR; TCRdb's copy has only in-frame clones and leaves some out. Of about 250,000 clones detected, 86% appear once; the ten largest clones hold about 1.7%. The sample taken for sequencing was PBMCs or T cells enriched from blood (not recorded which). All receptors come from a man aged 40-49 years who had recovered from COVID-19.

The chain joins TRBV5-5 to TRBJ2-5; D is unresolved. V lost 0 bases to trimming and J lost 2 bases, with 8 bases between them. CDR3 length: 14 residues. The V gene's germline CDR1 is SGHKS and CDR2 YYEKEE (reference sequence). CDR3 region: CASSLVGQQETQYF. The CDR3, as DNA: TGTGCCAGCAGCTTGGTTGGTCAGCAAGAGACCCAGTACTTC.

The chain is built from TRBV5-1 and TRBJ2-2; the match to TRBD2 covers 8 bases. Germline CDR1 and CDR2: SGHRS and YFSETQ. The CDR3 covers 16 residues. Trimming at V came to 4 bases and at J to 5 bases, leaving 10 bases not matched to a gene. The CDR3 protein is CASSMGTSLLTGELFF. As DNA, the CDR3 is TGCGCCAGCAGCATGGGGACTAGTCTCCTAACCGGGGAGCTGTTTTTT.

The genes are TRBV3-1 (or the pseudogene TRBV3-2) and TRBJ1-2, with a possible D match to TRBD1 (6 bases). This CDR3 spans 14 amino acids. V was cut by 7 bases and J by 0 bases, with 12 bases left in between. Germline V gene sequence: CDR1 LGHDT, CDR2 YNNKEL (reference sequence). CDR3 bases: TGTGCCAGCACCCTCCAGGGGACTAACTATGGCTACACCTTC. Its translation is CASTLQGTNYGYTF.

The chain combines TRBV18 with TRBJ2-7; D remains ambiguous. The V gene's germline CDR1 is KGHSH and CDR2 LQKENI. This CDR3 comprises 14 residues. Trimming stripped 4 bases from V and 4 bases from J, with 14 bases between. The chain's CDR3 is CASSRPGPLYEQYF. The CDR3 nucleotides read TGTGCCAGCTCACGACCGGGCCCCCTTTACGAGCAGTACTTC.

The gene calls are TRBV24-1 and TRBJ2-6, with TRBD2 as a possible D gene (5 bases). The germline V gene encodes CDR1 KGHDR and CDR2 SFDVKD. The CDR3 runs 15 residues. V shed 4 bases and J shed 0 bases, with 6 bases lying between them. The CDR3 nucleotides are TGTGCCACCAGTGAAGAGGGCTCTGGGGCCAACGTCCTGACTTTC. Its translation is CATSEEGSGANVLTF.

This clone was recorded only once. V gene TRBV14 combines with J gene TRBJ1-2; D may be TRBD1 (6 bases). V was clipped by 8 bases and J by 4 bases, with 8 bases between them. The V gene's germline CDR1 is SGHDN and CDR2 FVKESK. This CDR3 is built from 11 residues. The CDR3 here is CASGQPYGYTF. The CDR3 DNA is TGTGCCAGCGGACAGCCCTATGGCTACACCTTC.

The J gene is TRBJ1-2, the V gene TRBV29-1; weak D call: TRBD1 (6 bases). V lost 6 bases and J lost 2, with 13 bases in between. This CDR3 comprises 13 residues. Germline V lookup: CDR1 SQVTM, CDR2 ANQGSEA. Written as DNA, the CDR3 is TGCAGCGTAGGGAGTACAGGGAACTATGGCTACACCTTC. It is translated as CSVGSTGNYGYTF.

This sequence joins TRBV2 and TRBJ2-7; 8 bases agree with TRBD1. The germline V gene has CDR1 SNHLY and CDR2 FYNNEI. The CDR3 is 14 residues long. Germline trimming cut 6 bases from V and 0 bases from J; bases unmatched to any gene: 4. The CDR3: CASSVDRDSYEQYF. CDR3 DNA sequence: TGTGCCAGCAGCGTGGACAGGGACTCCTACGAGCAGTACTTC.

The V and J genes are TRBV2 and TRBJ1-5; D might be TRBD1 (6 bases). Trimming left V 7 bases short and J 2 bases short, with 12 bases between. Germline values: CDR1 SNHLY, CDR2 FYNNEI. The CDR3 loop spans 14 amino acids. The CDR3 region is CASTRGVGNQPQHF. CDR3 nucleotides: TGTGCCAGCACCAGGGGAGTGGGCAATCAGCCCCAGCATTTT.